A selection of T cell receptor beta chains follows, all from one sample in a study of T cell responses to AZD1222 COVID-19 vaccine. Some clones are missing from TCRdb's copy, which holds only in-frame ones; the method was immunoSEQ multiplex PCR. Counted here are 100,000 or so clones, approximately 88% occurring once; the ten biggest clones make up around 2.3%. Specimen: peripheral blood, collected on day 0 of AZD1222 vaccination. The receptor source for this set is an adult in good health. Both conserved end residues are part of each CDR3. A D gene is named only where the DNA matches it firmly. Clone size, where shown, is once, few, many, or a class for clones that have expanded.

D,length,J,V,size,CDR3,DNA
.,15,TRBJ2-5,TRBV7-9,.,CASSLVSGWQETQYF,TGTGCCAGCAGCTTAGTCAGCGGGTGGCAAGAGACCCAGTACTTC
.,15,TRBJ1-2,TRBV5-4,.,CASSLEGALNYGYTF,TGTGCCAGCAGCTTGGAAGGGGCGCTTAACTATGGCTACACCTTC
.,13,TRBJ1-3,TRBV2,.,CASSVTTGNTIYF,TGTGCCAGCAGTGTCACGACGGGAAACACCATATATTTT
.,13,TRBJ2-1,TRBV5-8,.,CASSFVDSREQFF,TGTGCCAGCAGCTTTGTAGATTCCAGAGAGCAGTTCTTC
TRBD2,18,TRBJ2-7,TRBV18,.,CASSPIESLREGRFEQYF,TGTGCCAGCTCACCAATCGAATCGCTGCGGGAGGGCCGGTTCGAGCAGTACTTC
TRBD1,16,TRBJ1-6,TRBV27,.,CASRTLTGGLDSPLHF,TGTGCCAGCAGAACCCTGACAGGGGGTCTGGATTCACCCCTCCACTTT
.,13,TRBJ2-7,TRBV7-2,.,CASSLRGEYEQYF,TGTGCCAGCAGCTTACGTGGGGAGTACGAGCAGTACTTC
.,17,TRBJ2-7,TRBV28,.,CASSPPLTGTEAYEQYF,TGTGCCAGCAGTCCTCCCCTCACCGGGACTGAAGCCTACGAGCAGTACTTC
.,12,TRBJ2-3,TRBV18,.,CASSPRGITQYF,TGTGCCAGCTCACCACGGGGGATAACGCAGTATTTT
.,15,TRBJ2-3,TRBV2,.,CATRYRDTFTDTQYF,TGTGCCACCAGATACCGGGACACCTTCACAGATACGCAGTATTTT
TRBD2,20,TRBJ2-2,TRBV4-3,.,CASSQVSLAGGPGNTGELFF,TGCGCCAGCAGCCAAGTTAGTCTAGCGGGAGGGCCGGGGAACACCGGGGAGCTGTTTTTT
.,16,TRBJ1-4,TRBV3-1/TRBV3-2,.,CASSQDRGATNEKLFF,TGTGCCAGCAGCCAAGATCGGGGGGCAACTAATGAAAAACTGTTTTTT
.,15,TRBJ2-3,TRBV5-4,.,CASSLEQYSTDTQYF,TGTGCCAGCAGCTTGGAACAGTACAGCACAGATACGCAGTATTTT
TRBD2,14,TRBJ2-7,TRBV7-2,once,CASSFGILAGEQYF,TGTGCCAGCAGCTTCGGGATCTTAGCGGGAGAGCAGTACTTC
.,11,TRBJ2-1,TRBV20-1,.,CSAGLPGEQFF,TGCAGTGCTGGACTTCCGGGTGAGCAGTTCTTC
.,15,TRBJ1-5,TRBV7-2,.,CASSLFSGSNQPQHF,TGTGCCAGCAGCTTATTTAGCGGGAGCAATCAGCCCCAGCATTTT
TRBD1,14,TRBJ2-1,TRBV19,.,CASSGTGNYNEQFF,TGTGCCAGCTCCGGGACAGGGAACTACAATGAGCAGTTCTTC
.,20,TRBJ1-2,TRBV2,.,CASAKLRGARVRSSNYGYTF,TGTGCCAGCGCGAAGCTGAGGGGGGCGAGGGTAAGGAGTTCTAACTATGGCTACACCTTC
.,14,TRBJ2-7,TRBV5-6,.,CASSLQGGNYEQYF,TGTGCCAGCAGCTTGCAGGGGGGCAACTACGAGCAGTACTTC
TRBD1,14,TRBJ1-4,TRBV6-5,.,CASSWTGTNEKLFF,TGTGCCAGCAGTTGGACAGGGACTAATGAAAAACTGTTTTTT
.,16,TRBJ1-6,TRBV2,.,CASRGQPRSGLSPLHF,TGTGCCAGCAGAGGACAGCCCAGGTCTGGGCTTTCACCCCTCCACTTT
.,14,TRBJ2-2,TRBV13,.,CASSLAGRTGELFF,TGTGCCAGCAGCTTAGCTGGGAGAACCGGGGAGCTGTTTTTT
.,16,TRBJ2-2,TRBV6-6,.,CASSYSAETNTGELFF,TGTGCCAGCAGTTACTCGGCGGAGACGAACACCGGGGAGCTGTTTTTT
TRBD2,15,TRBJ2-7,TRBV29-1,.,CSVVGASGSIYEQYF,TGCAGCGTTGTGGGTGCTAGCGGGAGTATATACGAGCAGTACTTC
.,13,TRBJ2-5,TRBV6-5,.,CASTALYQETQYF,TGTGCCAGCACTGCGCTGTACCAAGAGACCCAGTACTTC
.,15,TRBJ1-6,TRBV5-1,.,CASSDSDSYNSPLHF,TGCGCCAGCTCCGACAGTGACTCCTATAATTCACCCCTCCACTTT
.,11,TRBJ1-2,TRBV4-2,.,CASSQGEWYTF,TGTGCCAGCAGCCAAGGGGAATGGTACACCTTC
.,17,TRBJ1-5,TRBV19,.,CASSIVGRKQGNQPQHF,TGTGCCAGTAGTATCGTGGGGAGGAAACAGGGAAATCAGCCCCAGCATTTT
.,13,TRBJ1-1,TRBV6-6,.,CASTRPGGAEAFF,TGTGCCAGCACAAGGCCGGGTGGGGCTGAAGCTTTCTTT
.,14,TRBJ2-7,TRBV25-1,.,CASSPGPGSYEQYF,TGTGCCAGCAGTCCAGGGCCCGGGTCCTACGAGCAGTACTTC
.,16,TRBJ1-5,TRBV27,.,CASSLFAGSGNQPQHF,TGTGCCAGCAGTTTATTCGCTGGTAGTGGCAATCAGCCCCAGCATTTT
.,14,TRBJ2-5,TRBV7-2,.,CASTSLWGEETQYF,TGTGCCAGCACCTCGTTGTGGGGGGAAGAGACCCAGTACTTC
TRBD1,18,TRBJ1-1,TRBV7-9,.,CASSPRPGTASVNTEAFF,TGTGCCAGCAGCCCCCGCCCCGGGACAGCATCTGTGAACACTGAAGCTTTCTTT
.,17,TRBJ2-7,TRBV3-1/TRBV3-2,once,CASSQGGKGRLSYEQYF,TGTGCCAGCAGCCAAGGGGGAAAGGGCAGACTTTCCTACGAGCAGTACTTC
.,12,TRBJ1-2,TRBV7-9,.,CASSPPGGGYTF,TGTGCCAGCAGCCCACCGGGGGGAGGCTACACCTTC
.,15,TRBJ1-1,TRBV29-1,.,CSVSNTWSMNTEAFF,TGCAGCGTTTCCAACACGTGGAGCATGAACACTGAAGCTTTCTTT
TRBD2,16,TRBJ2-3,TRBV9,.,CASSVGASGNADTQYF,TGTGCCAGCAGCGTGGGAGCTAGCGGGAATGCAGATACGCAGTATTTT
.,15,TRBJ1-2,TRBV19,.,CASSMGGKLNYGYTF,TGTGCCAGTAGTATGGGGGGGAAGTTAAACTATGGCTACACCTTC
TRBD2,13,TRBJ2-4,TRBV6-2/TRBV6-3,.,CASSPMGGNIQYF,TGTGCCAGCAGTCCCATGGGGGGGAACATTCAGTACTTC